This section outlines one T cell receptor (beta chain) sequence together with its context. Its antigen remains unknown. The V gene's germline CDR1 is SGHAT and CDR2 FQDESV (reference sequence). Trimming pared 4 bases from V and 1 base from J, leaving 13 bases between. The CDR3 spans 15 residues. This record comes from a study of cytomegalovirus exposure and HLA in healthy donors. General study results and limits: Later analysis suggested links between common viral pathogens and several top significant clusters. According to the study, roughly 160 TCR beta chains were cytomegalovirus-associated. Productive rates of about 87% or about 30% were seen for most TCR beta V segments in an earlier analysis. Later analysis placed DRB1 highest and HLA-C lowest in TCR association rates, which differed by HLA locus.

The primer mix had 60 Vbeta and 13 Jbeta primers. Clones were sequenced by immunoSEQ multiplex PCR, and TCRdb holds only the in-frame ones, with some missing. The sample carries some 180,000 clones, roughly 80% recorded once. Sequencing used PBMCs. The V call is TRBV11-1, the J call TRBJ2-5; D is unresolved. The source of this sequence is a man aged 35 to 55 in good health and CMV-seropositive. In DNA form, the CDR3 reads TGTGCCAGCAGCTCCCCCCTTTATCCCCAAGAGACCCAGTACTTC. It yields the protein CASSSPLYPQETQYF.